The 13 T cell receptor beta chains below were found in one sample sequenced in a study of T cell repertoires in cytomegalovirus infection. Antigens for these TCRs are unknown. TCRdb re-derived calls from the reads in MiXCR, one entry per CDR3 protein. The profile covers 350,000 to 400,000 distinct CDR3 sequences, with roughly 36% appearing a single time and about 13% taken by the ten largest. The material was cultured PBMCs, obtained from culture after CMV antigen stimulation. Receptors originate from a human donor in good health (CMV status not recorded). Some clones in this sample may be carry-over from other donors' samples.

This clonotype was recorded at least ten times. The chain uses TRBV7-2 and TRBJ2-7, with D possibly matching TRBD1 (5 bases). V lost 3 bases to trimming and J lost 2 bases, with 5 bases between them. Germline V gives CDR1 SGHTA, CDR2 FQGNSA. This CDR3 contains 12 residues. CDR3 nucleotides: TGTGCCAGCAGCTTGGACACCTACGAGCAGTACTTC. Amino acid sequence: CASSLDTYEQYF.

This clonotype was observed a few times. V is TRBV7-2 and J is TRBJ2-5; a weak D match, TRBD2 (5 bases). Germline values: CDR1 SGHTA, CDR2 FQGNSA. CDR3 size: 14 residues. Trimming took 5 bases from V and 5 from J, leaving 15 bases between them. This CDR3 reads CASSNGGGRETQYF. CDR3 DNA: TGTGCCAGCAGCAACGGAGGTGGCAGGGAGACCCAGTACTTC.

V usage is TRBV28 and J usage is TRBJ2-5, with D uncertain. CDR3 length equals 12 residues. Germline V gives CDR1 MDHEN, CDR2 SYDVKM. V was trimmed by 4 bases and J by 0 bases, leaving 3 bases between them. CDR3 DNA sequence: TGTGCCAGCAGTTCTTACCAAGAGACCCAGTACTTC. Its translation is CASSSYQETQYF.

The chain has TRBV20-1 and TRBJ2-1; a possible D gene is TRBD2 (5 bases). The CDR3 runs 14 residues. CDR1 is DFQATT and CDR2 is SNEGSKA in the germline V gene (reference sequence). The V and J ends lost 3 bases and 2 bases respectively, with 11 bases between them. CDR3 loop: CSASRGPTYNEQFF. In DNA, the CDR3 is TGCAGTGCTAGCAGAGGGCCTACCTACAATGAGCAGTTCTTC.

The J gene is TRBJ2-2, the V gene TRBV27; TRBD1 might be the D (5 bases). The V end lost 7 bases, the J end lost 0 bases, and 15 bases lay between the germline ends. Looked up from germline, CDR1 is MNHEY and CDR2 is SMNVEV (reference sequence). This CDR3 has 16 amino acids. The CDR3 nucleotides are TGTGCCAGCAAAACCCCCAGGGCAGCGAACACCGGGGAGCTGTTTTTT. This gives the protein CASKTPRAANTGELFF.

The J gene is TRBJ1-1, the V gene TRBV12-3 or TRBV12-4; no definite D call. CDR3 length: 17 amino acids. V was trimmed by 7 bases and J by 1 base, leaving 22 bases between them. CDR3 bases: TGTGCCAGCACCCCCTTCGCGGGCACCCGCTGGAACACTGAAGCTTTCTTT. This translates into CASTPFAGTRWNTEAFF.

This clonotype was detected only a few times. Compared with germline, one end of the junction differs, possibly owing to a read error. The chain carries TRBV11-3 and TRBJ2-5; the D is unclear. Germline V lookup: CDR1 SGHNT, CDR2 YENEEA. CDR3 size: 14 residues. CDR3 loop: CASSFESYQETQYF. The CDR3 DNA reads TGTGCCAGCAGCTTCGAATCGTACCAGGAGACCCAGTACTTC.

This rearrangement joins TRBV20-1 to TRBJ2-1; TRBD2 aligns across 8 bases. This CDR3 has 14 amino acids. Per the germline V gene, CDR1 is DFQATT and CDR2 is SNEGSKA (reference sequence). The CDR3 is CSAVPAGEYNEQFF. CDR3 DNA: TGCAGCGCCGTCCCAGCGGGAGAGTACAATGAGCAGTTCTTC.

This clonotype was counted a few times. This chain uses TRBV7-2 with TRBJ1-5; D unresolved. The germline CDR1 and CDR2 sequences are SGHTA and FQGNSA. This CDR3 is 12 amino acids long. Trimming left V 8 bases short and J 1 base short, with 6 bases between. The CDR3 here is CASSMSNQPQHF. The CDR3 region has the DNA TGTGCCAGCTCAATGAGCAATCAGCCCCAGCATTTT.

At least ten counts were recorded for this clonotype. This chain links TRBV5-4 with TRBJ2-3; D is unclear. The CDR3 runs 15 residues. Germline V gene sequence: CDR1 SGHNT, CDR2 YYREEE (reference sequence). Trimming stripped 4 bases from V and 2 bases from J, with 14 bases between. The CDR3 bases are TGTGCCAGCAGCGCTAGACGACTTTCCACAGATACGCAGTATTTT. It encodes CASSARRLSTDTQYF.

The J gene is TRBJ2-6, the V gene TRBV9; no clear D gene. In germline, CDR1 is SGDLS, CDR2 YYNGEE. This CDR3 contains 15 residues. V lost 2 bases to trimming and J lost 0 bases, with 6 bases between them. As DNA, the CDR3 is TGTGCCAGCAGCGTGAGCACCTCTGGGGCCAACGTCCTGACTTTC. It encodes CASSVSTSGANVLTF.

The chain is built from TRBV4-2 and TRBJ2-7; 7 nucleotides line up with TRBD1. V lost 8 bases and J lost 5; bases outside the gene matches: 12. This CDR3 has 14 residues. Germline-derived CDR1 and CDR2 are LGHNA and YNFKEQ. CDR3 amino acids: CASRWGQGVDEQYF. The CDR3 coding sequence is TGTGCCAGCCGGTGGGGGCAGGGGGTCGACGAGCAGTACTTC.

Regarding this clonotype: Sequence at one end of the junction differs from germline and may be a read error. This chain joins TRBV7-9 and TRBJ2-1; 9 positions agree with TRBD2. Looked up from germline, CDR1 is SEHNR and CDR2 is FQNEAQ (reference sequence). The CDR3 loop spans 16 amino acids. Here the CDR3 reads CANSSRASGKSIEQFF. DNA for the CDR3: TGTGCCAACAGCTCGAGGGCTAGCGGGAAGTCAATTGAGCAGTTCTTC.